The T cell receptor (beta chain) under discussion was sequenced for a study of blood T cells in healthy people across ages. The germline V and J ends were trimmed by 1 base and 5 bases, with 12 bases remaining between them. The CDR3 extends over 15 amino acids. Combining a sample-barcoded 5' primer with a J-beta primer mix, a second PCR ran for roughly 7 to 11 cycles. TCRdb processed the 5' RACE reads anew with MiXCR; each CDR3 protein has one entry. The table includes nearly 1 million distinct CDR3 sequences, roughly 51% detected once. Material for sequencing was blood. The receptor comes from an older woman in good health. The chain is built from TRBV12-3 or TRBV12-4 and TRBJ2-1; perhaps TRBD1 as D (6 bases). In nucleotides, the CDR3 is TGTGCCAGCAGTTTAGTGGGGGCTGTACACAATGAGCAGTTCTTC. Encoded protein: CASSLVGAVHNEQFF.